This T cell receptor (beta chain) was captured by sequencing in a study of control samples from healthy donors and cancer patients. Assay used: immunoSEQ multiplex PCR; TCRdb lists only in-frame clones, some missing. The sample carries under 90,000 clones, 85% to 95% recorded once. The CDR3 contains 16 residues. V shed 6 bases and J 2 bases; nucleotides not matched to a gene: 9. Germline V gene data show CDR1 as MRHNA and CDR2 as SNTAGT. The rearrangement links TRBV6-4 to TRBJ2-3; TRBD1 matches at 9 bases. The TCR sequence derives from a woman aged 60-75 years in good health. The sequenced sample was blood. The CDR3 coding sequence is TGTGCCAGCAGAGACGGGAGGACAGGGGTCACAGATACGCAGTATTTT. Its protein product is CASRDGRTGVTDTQYF.